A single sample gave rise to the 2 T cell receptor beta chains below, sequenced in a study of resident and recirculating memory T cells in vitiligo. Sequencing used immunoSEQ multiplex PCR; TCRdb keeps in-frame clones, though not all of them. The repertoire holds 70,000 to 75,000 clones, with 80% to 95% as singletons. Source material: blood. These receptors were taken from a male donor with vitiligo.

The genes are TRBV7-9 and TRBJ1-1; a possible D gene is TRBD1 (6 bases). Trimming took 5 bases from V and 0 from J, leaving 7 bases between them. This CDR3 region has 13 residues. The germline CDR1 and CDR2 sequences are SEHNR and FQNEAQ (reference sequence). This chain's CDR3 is CASSGTLNTEAFF. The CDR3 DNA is TGTGCCAGCAGCGGGACACTGAACACTGAAGCTTTCTTT. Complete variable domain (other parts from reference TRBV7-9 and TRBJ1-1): DTGVSQNPRHKITKRGQNVTFRCDPISEHNRLYWYRQTLGQGPEFLTYFQNEAQLEKSRLLSDRFSAERPKGSFSTLEIQRTEQGDSAMYLCASSGTLNTEAFFGQGTRLTVV.

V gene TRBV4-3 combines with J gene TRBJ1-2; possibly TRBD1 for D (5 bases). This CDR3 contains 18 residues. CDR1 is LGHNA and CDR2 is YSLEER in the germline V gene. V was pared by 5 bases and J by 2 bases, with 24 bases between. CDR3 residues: CASSYWWGSPLTNYGYTF. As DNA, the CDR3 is TGCGCCAGCAGCTATTGGTGGGGCTCTCCGCTTACAAACTATGGCTACACCTTC.